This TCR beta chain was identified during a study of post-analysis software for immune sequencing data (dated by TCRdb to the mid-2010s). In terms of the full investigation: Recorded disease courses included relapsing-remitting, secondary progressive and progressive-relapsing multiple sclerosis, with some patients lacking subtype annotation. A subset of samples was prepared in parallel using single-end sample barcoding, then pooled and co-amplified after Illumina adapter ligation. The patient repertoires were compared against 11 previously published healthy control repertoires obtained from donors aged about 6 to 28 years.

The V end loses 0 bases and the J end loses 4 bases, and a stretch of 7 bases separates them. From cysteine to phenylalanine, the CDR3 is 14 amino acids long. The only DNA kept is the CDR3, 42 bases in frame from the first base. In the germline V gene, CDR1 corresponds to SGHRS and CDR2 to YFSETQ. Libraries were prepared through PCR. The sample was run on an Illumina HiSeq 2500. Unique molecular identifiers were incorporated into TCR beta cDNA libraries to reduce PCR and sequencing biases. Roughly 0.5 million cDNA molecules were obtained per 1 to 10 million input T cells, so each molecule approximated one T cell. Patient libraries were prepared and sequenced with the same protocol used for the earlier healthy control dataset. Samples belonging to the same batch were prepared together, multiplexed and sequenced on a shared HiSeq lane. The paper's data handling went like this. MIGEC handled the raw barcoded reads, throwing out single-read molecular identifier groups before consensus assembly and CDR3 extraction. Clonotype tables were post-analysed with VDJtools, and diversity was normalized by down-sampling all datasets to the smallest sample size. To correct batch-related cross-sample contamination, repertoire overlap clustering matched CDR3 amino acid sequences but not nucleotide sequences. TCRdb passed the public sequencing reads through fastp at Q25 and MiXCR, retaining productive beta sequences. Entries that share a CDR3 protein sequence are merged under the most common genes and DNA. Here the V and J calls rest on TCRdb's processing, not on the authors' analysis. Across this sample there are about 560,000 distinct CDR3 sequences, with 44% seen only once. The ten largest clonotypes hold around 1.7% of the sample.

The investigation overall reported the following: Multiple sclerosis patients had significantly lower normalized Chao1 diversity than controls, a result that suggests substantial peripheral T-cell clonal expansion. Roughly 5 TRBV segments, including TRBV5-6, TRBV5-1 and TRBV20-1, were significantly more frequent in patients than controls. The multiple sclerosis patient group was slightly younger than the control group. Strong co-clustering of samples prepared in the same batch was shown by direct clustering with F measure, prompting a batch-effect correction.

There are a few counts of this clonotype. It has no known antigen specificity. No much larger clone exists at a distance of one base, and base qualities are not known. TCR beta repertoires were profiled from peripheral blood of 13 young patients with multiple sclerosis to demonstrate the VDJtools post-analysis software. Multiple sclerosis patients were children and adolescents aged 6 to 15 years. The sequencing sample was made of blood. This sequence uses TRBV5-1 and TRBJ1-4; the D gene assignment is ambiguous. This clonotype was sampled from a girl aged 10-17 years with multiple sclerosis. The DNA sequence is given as TGCGCCAGCAGCTTGGGAGCAAATAATGAAAAACTGTTTTTT. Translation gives CASSLGANNEKLFF.